Listed below are T cell receptor beta chains from one sample, sequenced in a study of shared clonotypes between healthy human individuals. Using immunoSEQ multiplex PCR, the repertoire was profiled, and TCRdb retains in-frame clones only, with some absent. Of approximately 2.3 million clones in the sample, 85% to 95% were seen once. Sequencing was performed on naive CD4+ T cells from PBMCs. The receptors derive from a man aged 18 to 29 in good health. Some clones in this sample may be carry-over from other donors' samples. Each CDR3 is given with its conserved first and last residue. A D gene is named only where the DNA matches it firmly. Not every row has a clone size; where given, it reads once, few, many or a size class.

clone size	J gene	D gene	V gene	CDR3 DNA	CDR3 protein
-	TRBJ2-5	-	TRBV11-1	TGTGCCAGCAGCTTGGGCAGGCCTGAGACCCAGTACTTC	CASSLGRPETQYF
-	TRBJ2-5	TRBD1	TRBV7-8	TGTGCCAGCAGCACGGACAGGGTGAGGAGGGAGACCCAGTACTTC	CASSTDRVRRETQYF
few	TRBJ1-1	-	TRBV28	TGTGCCAGCAGTTTGAAGGGTGATGAAGCTTTCTTT	CASSLKGDEAFF
-	TRBJ1-2	-	TRBV6-1	TGTGCCAGCAGTGACGGAACGACAGAAGGGTATGGCTACACCTTC	CASSDGTTEGYGYTF
once	TRBJ1-4	-	TRBV15	TGTGCCACCAGCAGAGAGGGCAGGATAAATGAAAAACTGTTTTTT	CATSREGRINEKLFF
-	TRBJ2-1	TRBD2	TRBV7-2	TGTGCCAGCAGCTTTTACCCTATATGGACTAGCGGGATCGACAATGAGCAGTTCTTC	CASSFYPIWTSGIDNEQFF
once	TRBJ1-2	TRBD1	TRBV27	TGTGCCAGCAGCCCGGACAGGGGGAATGGCTACACCTTC	CASSPDRGNGYTF
-	TRBJ2-7	-	TRBV7-9	TGTGCCAGCAGCTTAAACGTGAGGGCCTACGAGCAGTACTTC	CASSLNVRAYEQYF
once	TRBJ1-5	TRBD1	TRBV19	TGTGCCAGTAGTATCCCCGGGACAGTAGGTTATAGCAATCAGCCCCAGCATTTT	CASSIPGTVGYSNQPQHF
-	TRBJ2-1	-	TRBV4-2	TGTGCCAGCGGCCAAGATCCTTGGAGGCAGGGGTCCGGTGAGCAGTTCTTC	CASGQDPWRQGSGEQFF
-	TRBJ2-3	-	TRBV15	TGTGCCACCAGCAGAGATCAACGCTCAGATACGCAGTATTTT	CATSRDQRSDTQYF
-	TRBJ1-5	-	TRBV19	TGTGCCAGTAATCGGGACGGTTATAGCAATCAGCCCCAGCATTTT	CASNRDGYSNQPQHF
few	TRBJ1-5	-	TRBV6-1	TGTGCCAGCAAAGTTCGGGGCGGGGGACAGCCCCAGCATTTT	CASKVRGGGQPQHF
-	TRBJ2-5	TRBD1	TRBV14	TGTGCCAGCAGCCAAGACAGGGGGCTAGTAGAGACCCAGTACTTC	CASSQDRGLVETQYF
-	TRBJ1-2	-	TRBV9	TGTGCCAGCAGCGCCATCTACGGCTACACCTTC	CASSAIYGYTF
-	TRBJ2-1	TRBD2	TRBV18	TGTGCCAGCTCACCCCTCGGGACTAGCGGGGGCTACAATGAGCAGTTCTTC	CASSPLGTSGGYNEQFF
-	TRBJ1-2	-	TRBV29-1	TGCAGCGCAGAGACCGACTATGGCTACACCTTC	CSAETDYGYTF
once	TRBJ2-1	-	TRBV4-1	TGCGCCAGCAGCCAACTTGTCGGGGAGAAATACAATGAGCAGTTCTTC	CASSQLVGEKYNEQFF
-	TRBJ2-2	TRBD1	TRBV28	TGTGCCAGCAGCCTCGACAGGGGAAAAACCGGGGAGCTGTTTTTT	CASSLDRGKTGELFF
-	TRBJ1-4	-	TRBV7-3	TGTGCCAGCAGCTTACAGGGGAGCGGTGAAAAACTGTTTTTT	CASSLQGSGEKLFF
-	TRBJ2-3	-	TRBV6-1	TGTGCCAGCAGCAACACAGATACGCAGTATTTT	CASSNTDTQYF
-	TRBJ2-2	TRBD2	TRBV28	TGTGCCAGCAGTTTATCCCCTCGGGCGGGAGAGGCCGGGGAGCTGTTTTTT	CASSLSPRAGEAGELFF
-	TRBJ1-2	-	TRBV19	TGTGCCAGTAGTAAAGGGGAGCATGGCTACACCTTC	CASSKGEHGYTF
-	TRBJ2-7	TRBD1	TRBV4-2	TGTGCCAGCAGCCAAGATCTTGGTGCAGGGGGACACGAGCAGTACTTC	CASSQDLGAGGHEQYF
-	TRBJ1-1	-	TRBV28	TGTGCCAGCAGTTCCCCCCCCCGGGAAGCTTTCTTT	CASSSPPREAFF
once	TRBJ2-7	-	TRBV6-6	TGTGCCAGCAGTTCGCCTTTGGGGGGCTTAACGGGCGAGCAGTACTTC	CASSSPLGGLTGEQYF
-	TRBJ1-2	TRBD1	TRBV6-1	TGTGCCAGCAGCGCTCCGGGACAGGGGAACTATGGCTACACCTTC	CASSAPGQGNYGYTF
-	TRBJ1-1	-	TRBV10-1	TGCGCCAGCAGTGAGCACAGGACAATGAACACTGAAGCTTTCTTT	CASSEHRTMNTEAFF
-	TRBJ1-5	TRBD1	TRBV19	TGTGCCAGTAGTACCAGCGGGACAGGGAAACAGCCCCAGCATTTT	CASSTSGTGKQPQHF
once	TRBJ1-2	-	TRBV10-3	TGTGCCATCCGGGCAGGGAACTATGGCTACACCTTC	CAIRAGNYGYTF
once	TRBJ2-1	-	TRBV2	TGTGCCAGCAGGCTCGTACCAGGCAATGAGCAGTTCTTC	CASRLVPGNEQFF
-	TRBJ2-5	-	TRBV7-9	TGTGCCAGCAGCACGCCGGGAAATCCACAAGAGACCCAGTACTTC	CASSTPGNPQETQYF
once	TRBJ1-2	-	TRBV7-2	TGTGCCAGCAGCTTAGGAGTGGGCGGCTATGGCTACACCTTC	CASSLGVGGYGYTF
few	TRBJ2-3	TRBD2	TRBV7-3	TGTGCCAGCAGCTTACTAGCGGCCACAGATACGCAGTATTTT	CASSLLAATDTQYF
-	TRBJ2-7	TRBD1	TRBV2	TGTGCCAGCAGGGGACAGGGGAACGAGCAGTACTTC	CASRGQGNEQYF
-	TRBJ1-2	-	TRBV18	TGTGCCAGCTCACCTTCGGTAACTAGGAGAGCTAACTATGGCTACACCTTC	CASSPSVTRRANYGYTF
-	TRBJ2-1	TRBD2	TRBV7-9	TGTGCCAGCAGCCCCTGGTCTAGCGGGAGCGATGAGCAGTTCTTC	CASSPWSSGSDEQFF
-	TRBJ2-7	-	TRBV18	TGTGCCAGCTCACCAGGCAGATCTACCTACGAGCAGTACTTC	CASSPGRSTYEQYF
-	TRBJ2-7	-	TRBV10-2	TGCGCCAGCACCCGCCCCCAGGGACCAAGGGACGAGCAGTACTTC	CASTRPQGPRDEQYF
-	TRBJ1-2	-	TRBV27	TGTGCCAGCAGTCAAACGGGGGGCTATGGCTACACCTTC	CASSQTGGYGYTF
-	TRBJ2-1	-	TRBV4-2	TGTGCCAGCAGCCAAGATACGTCCTACAATGAGCAGTTCTTC	CASSQDTSYNEQFF
-	TRBJ1-1	-	TRBV5-1	TGCGCCAGCAGCTTGGATGGACAGCGACGGAACACTGAAGCTTTCTTT	CASSLDGQRRNTEAFF
few	TRBJ1-2	-	TRBV29-1	TGCAGCGTTGCATCCCCGGAAGACTACACCTTC	CSVASPEDYTF
once	TRBJ2-7	TRBD1	TRBV15	TGTGCCACCAGCAGATCGGGACAGAAAAAATACGAGCAGTACTTC	CATSRSGQKKYEQYF
-	TRBJ2-5	TRBD2	TRBV5-1	TGCGCCAGCAGCTTGGCGCTAGCGGGCTTAGGGACCCAGTACTTC	CASSLALAGLGTQYF
-	TRBJ1-5	-	TRBV7-8	TGTGCCAGCAGCTTGTGGCGCCTACCTGGGGGCAATCAGCCCCAGCATTTT	CASSLWRLPGGNQPQHF
-	TRBJ1-2	-	TRBV27	TGTGCCAGCAGCCCCGGGACCCCTGGATATGGCTACACCTTC	CASSPGTPGYGYTF
-	TRBJ1-1	TRBD1	TRBV6-5	TGTGCCAGCAACCGACAGGGGCCTAGGAACACTGAAGCTTTCTTT	CASNRQGPRNTEAFF
-	TRBJ1-1	-	TRBV5-1	TGCGCCAGCAGCTTGGCCAGATCGGGTATGGGTGAAGCTTTCTTT	CASSLARSGMGEAFF
-	TRBJ1-4	-	TRBV7-9	TGTGCCAGCAGCGTGAACAGGGTTCGGAATGAAAAACTGTTTTTT	CASSVNRVRNEKLFF
-	TRBJ1-2	-	TRBV6-5	TGTGCCAGCAGGCAAACTCCTAGACAGCCCTACGGCTACACCTTC	CASRQTPRQPYGYTF
once	TRBJ1-3	TRBD1	TRBV5-1	TGCGCCAGCAGCTTGGGAGACAGGGGCGGAAACACCATATATTTT	CASSLGDRGGNTIYF
-	TRBJ1-5	-	TRBV7-2	TGTGCCAGCAGTCCCTATCCCGACAGACCGAATCAGCCCCAGCATTTT	CASSPYPDRPNQPQHF
once	TRBJ2-1	TRBD1	TRBV29-1	TGCAGCGGCCGGGACAGGCGGGCGAGGGGGCGCAATGAGCAGTTCTTC	CSGRDRRARGRNEQFF
once	TRBJ1-1	-	TRBV28	TGTGCCAGCAGTTCAGTAAACACTGAAGCTTTCTTT	CASSSVNTEAFF
-	TRBJ2-6	TRBD2	TRBV7-8	TGTGCCAGCAGCCCATATGACCTAGCGGGAGGGGTCTCTGGGGCCAACGTCCTGACTTTC	CASSPYDLAGGVSGANVLTF
few	TRBJ2-1	-	TRBV7-9	TGTGCCAGCAGCACTCGGGACAACAATGAGCAGTTCTTC	CASSTRDNNEQFF